Listed below are T cell receptor beta chains from one sample, sequenced in a study of shared clonotypes between healthy human individuals. Clones were read by immunoSEQ multiplex PCR, and TCRdb kept only the in-frame ones, dropping some. Among 150,000 to 200,000 clones, 90% to 95% were seen once, and the ten largest hold 0.067%. The specimen was naive CD4+ T cells sorted from blood. Receptors originate from a woman younger than 45 in good health. Each CDR3 is given with its conserved first and last residue. The D gene is left open where the match is weak. A clone size is listed for some rows: how often the clone was seen (once, few, many), or a class if it is expanded.

clone size: .
D gene: .
V gene: TRBV30
J gene: TRBJ2-5
CDR3 protein: CAWGRAPQGRETQYF
CDR3 DNA: TGTGCCTGGGGAAGAGCGCCTCAGGGTCGTGAGACCCAGTACTTC

clone size: .
D gene: .
V gene: TRBV19
J gene: TRBJ1-4
CDR3 protein: CASSPRGEPYEKLFF
CDR3 DNA: TGTGCCAGTAGTCCTAGGGGAGAACCCTATGAAAAACTGTTTTTT

clone size: .
D gene: .
V gene: TRBV19
J gene: TRBJ2-7
CDR3 protein: CASSTASPSAGYYEQYF
CDR3 DNA: TGTGCCAGTAGTACCGCTTCCCCCTCGGCCGGATACTACGAGCAGTACTTC

clone size: .
D gene: TRBD2
V gene: TRBV13
J gene: TRBJ2-4
CDR3 protein: CASSFSGDYVLAKNIQYF
CDR3 DNA: TGTGCCAGCAGCTTTTCCGGGGACTACGTCCTAGCCAAAAACATTCAGTACTTC

clone size: .
D gene: .
V gene: TRBV29-1
J gene: TRBJ1-2
CDR3 protein: CSVEDVRDHGYTF
CDR3 DNA: TGCAGCGTTGAAGATGTCAGGGATCACGGCTACACCTTC

clone size: .
D gene: .
V gene: TRBV7-2
J gene: TRBJ2-7
CDR3 protein: CASSLASVSEQYF
CDR3 DNA: TGTGCCAGCAGCTTAGCGTCGGTTTCCGAGCAGTACTTC

clone size: .
D gene: .
V gene: TRBV6-8
J gene: TRBJ2-2
CDR3 protein: CASSYGVPNTGELFF
CDR3 DNA: TGTGCCAGCAGTTACGGGGTCCCGAACACCGGGGAGCTGTTTTTT

clone size: .
D gene: .
V gene: TRBV4-1
J gene: TRBJ1-2
CDR3 protein: CASSQGLIGYTF
CDR3 DNA: TGCGCCAGCAGCCAAGGGTTAATTGGCTACACCTTC

clone size: .
D gene: TRBD1
V gene: TRBV19
J gene: TRBJ1-2
CDR3 protein: CASGTGQGAPGGYTF
CDR3 DNA: TGTGCCAGTGGGACGGGACAGGGGGCGCCGGGTGGCTACACCTTC

clone size: .
D gene: .
V gene: TRBV18
J gene: TRBJ1-1
CDR3 protein: CASSQADSYTEAFF
CDR3 DNA: TGTGCCAGCTCACAAGCGGACAGTTACACTGAAGCTTTCTTT

clone size: once
D gene: TRBD1
V gene: TRBV10-3
J gene: TRBJ1-5
CDR3 protein: CAIRGTGDQPQHF
CDR3 DNA: TGTGCCATCAGGGGGACAGGGGATCAGCCCCAGCATTTT

clone size: .
D gene: .
V gene: TRBV6-1
J gene: TRBJ1-4
CDR3 protein: CASSVAGLNEKLFF
CDR3 DNA: TGTGCCAGCAGTGTGGCAGGGCTTAATGAAAAACTGTTTTTT

clone size: .
D gene: .
V gene: TRBV5-6
J gene: TRBJ1-6
CDR3 protein: CASSLGAGNSPLHF
CDR3 DNA: TGTGCCAGCAGCTTGGGCGCGGGTAATTCACCCCTCCACTTT

clone size: .
D gene: TRBD1
V gene: TRBV28
J gene: TRBJ1-1
CDR3 protein: CASTPPTGEGNTEAFF
CDR3 DNA: TGTGCCAGCACCCCTCCGACAGGGGAAGGGAACACTGAAGCTTTCTTT

clone size: .
D gene: .
V gene: TRBV28
J gene: TRBJ2-3
CDR3 protein: CASSVPGPTGDTQYF
CDR3 DNA: TGTGCCAGCAGTGTTCCGGGACCCACCGGGGATACGCAGTATTTT

clone size: .
D gene: .
V gene: TRBV5-8
J gene: TRBJ2-7
CDR3 protein: CASSPGMAIPYEQYF
CDR3 DNA: TGTGCCAGCAGCCCAGGGATGGCTATTCCCTACGAGCAGTACTTC

clone size: .
D gene: TRBD2
V gene: TRBV18
J gene: TRBJ2-1
CDR3 protein: CASSPLLGLADNEQFF
CDR3 DNA: TGTGCCAGCTCACCACTATTGGGACTAGCGGACAATGAGCAGTTCTTC

clone size: .
D gene: .
V gene: TRBV5-8
J gene: TRBJ1-1
CDR3 protein: CASSLWQPGTQNTEAFF
CDR3 DNA: TGTGCCAGCAGCTTGTGGCAGCCCGGGACACAGAACACTGAAGCTTTCTTT

clone size: .
D gene: .
V gene: TRBV11-2
J gene: TRBJ2-1
CDR3 protein: CASSQKRGDNEQFF
CDR3 DNA: TGTGCCAGCAGCCAAAAGAGAGGTGACAATGAGCAGTTCTTC

clone size: once
D gene: TRBD2
V gene: TRBV7-9
J gene: TRBJ2-2
CDR3 protein: CASSPYGAGGSGELFF
CDR3 DNA: TGTGCCAGCAGCCCATATGGTGCGGGAGGGTCCGGGGAGCTGTTTTTT

clone size: .
D gene: TRBD1
V gene: TRBV28
J gene: TRBJ2-7
CDR3 protein: CASSYRGPEQYF
CDR3 DNA: TGTGCCAGCAGTTACAGGGGCCCCGAGCAGTACTTC

clone size: .
D gene: .
V gene: TRBV5-1
J gene: TRBJ2-5
CDR3 protein: CASSLMDNVETQYF
CDR3 DNA: TGCGCCAGCAGCCTGATGGACAATGTGGAGACCCAGTACTTC

clone size: few
D gene: .
V gene: TRBV7-9
J gene: TRBJ1-1
CDR3 protein: CASTDSYTEAFF
CDR3 DNA: TGTGCCAGCACGGACAGTTACACTGAAGCTTTCTTT

clone size: .
D gene: .
V gene: TRBV2
J gene: TRBJ2-5
CDR3 protein: CASRDRETQYF
CDR3 DNA: TGTGCCAGCAGGGATCGAGAGACCCAGTACTTC

clone size: .
D gene: .
V gene: TRBV5-4
J gene: TRBJ2-2
CDR3 protein: CASTKRDGNTGELFF
CDR3 DNA: TGTGCCAGCACCAAACGGGACGGAAACACCGGGGAGCTGTTTTTT

clone size: .
D gene: .
V gene: TRBV6-1
J gene: TRBJ2-7
CDR3 protein: CASSESWRELYF
CDR3 DNA: TGTGCCAGCAGTGAAAGTTGGAGAGAATTGTACTTC

clone size: .
D gene: TRBD2
V gene: TRBV14
J gene: TRBJ2-7
CDR3 protein: CASSLAGEYEQYF
CDR3 DNA: TGTGCCAGCAGCTTAGCGGGAGAATACGAGCAGTACTTC

clone size: .
D gene: .
V gene: TRBV5-1
J gene: TRBJ1-2
CDR3 protein: CASSFGRGYTF
CDR3 DNA: TGCGCCAGCAGCTTTGGTCGTGGCTACACCTTC

clone size: .
D gene: .
V gene: TRBV7-9
J gene: TRBJ1-5
CDR3 protein: CASSKDGNQPQHF
CDR3 DNA: TGTGCCAGCAGCAAGGACGGGAATCAGCCCCAGCATTTT

clone size: .
D gene: TRBD2
V gene: TRBV28
J gene: TRBJ2-7
CDR3 protein: CASSATSGAYEQYF
CDR3 DNA: TGTGCCAGCAGTGCGACTAGCGGCGCCTACGAGCAGTACTTC

clone size: .
D gene: TRBD1
V gene: TRBV19
J gene: TRBJ2-7
CDR3 protein: CASTGQGTYEQYF
CDR3 DNA: TGTGCCAGTACGGGACAGGGTACCTACGAGCAGTACTTC

clone size: .
D gene: .
V gene: TRBV28
J gene: TRBJ1-5
CDR3 protein: CASSLPQGKPQHF
CDR3 DNA: TGTGCCAGCAGTTTACCTCAGGGCAAGCCCCAGCATTTT

clone size: once
D gene: .
V gene: TRBV5-1
J gene: TRBJ1-1
CDR3 protein: CASTGTGRKNTEAFF
CDR3 DNA: TGCGCCAGCACGGGGACGGGACGGAAGAACACTGAAGCTTTCTTT

clone size: few
D gene: TRBD2
V gene: TRBV5-4
J gene: TRBJ2-7
CDR3 protein: CASSRTSGSSYEQYF
CDR3 DNA: TGTGCCAGCAGCCGGACTAGCGGGAGCTCCTACGAGCAGTACTTC

clone size: .
D gene: .
V gene: TRBV11-3
J gene: TRBJ2-7
CDR3 protein: CASSFGGAYEQYF
CDR3 DNA: TGTGCCAGCAGCTTCGGGGGCGCCTACGAGCAGTACTTC

clone size: once
D gene: TRBD2
V gene: TRBV14
J gene: TRBJ2-7
CDR3 protein: CASSLGLVGEQYF
CDR3 DNA: TGTGCCAGCAGCCTGGGACTAGTAGGGGAGCAGTACTTC

clone size: .
D gene: TRBD1
V gene: TRBV28
J gene: TRBJ1-2
CDR3 protein: CASSSNTGVYGYTF
CDR3 DNA: TGTGCCAGCAGTTCGAACACAGGGGTCTATGGCTACACCTTC

clone size: .
D gene: .
V gene: TRBV5-6
J gene: TRBJ2-7
CDR3 protein: CASHGDRTYEQYF
CDR3 DNA: TGTGCCAGCCACGGAGACAGGACCTACGAGCAGTACTTC

clone size: .
D gene: TRBD2
V gene: TRBV14
J gene: TRBJ2-4
CDR3 protein: CASSQTSGRAKNIQYF
CDR3 DNA: TGTGCCAGCAGCCAGACTAGCGGGAGGGCCAAAAACATTCAGTACTTC

clone size: .
D gene: .
V gene: TRBV27
J gene: TRBJ1-2
CDR3 protein: CASSLMGLGNYGYTF
CDR3 DNA: TGTGCCAGCAGTTTAATGGGGTTAGGTAACTATGGCTACACCTTC

clone size: .
D gene: TRBD1
V gene: TRBV10-3
J gene: TRBJ1-3
CDR3 protein: CAIGTGASRPIYF
CDR3 DNA: TGTGCCATCGGGACAGGAGCCTCGAGGCCCATATATTTT

clone size: .
D gene: .
V gene: TRBV15
J gene: TRBJ2-3
CDR3 protein: CATSRDEGPTRLTDTQYF
CDR3 DNA: TGTGCCACCAGCAGAGATGAAGGGCCCACACGTTTGACAGATACGCAGTATTTT

clone size: once
D gene: TRBD2
V gene: TRBV11-1
J gene: TRBJ2-1
CDR3 protein: CASRELAGLGLEQFF
CDR3 DNA: TGTGCCAGCCGAGAACTAGCGGGACTGGGCCTTGAGCAGTTCTTC

clone size: .
D gene: TRBD1
V gene: TRBV5-4
J gene: TRBJ1-2
CDR3 protein: CASNLQGAYYGYTF
CDR3 DNA: TGTGCCAGCAACTTACAGGGGGCTTACTATGGCTACACCTTC

clone size: .
D gene: TRBD1
V gene: TRBV19
J gene: TRBJ1-1
CDR3 protein: CASSNHRGRGDTEAFF
CDR3 DNA: TGTGCCAGTAGTAACCACAGGGGGCGCGGGGACACTGAAGCTTTCTTT

clone size: .
D gene: TRBD1
V gene: TRBV18
J gene: TRBJ2-7
CDR3 protein: CASSPGQGLKDEQYF
CDR3 DNA: TGTGCCAGCTCACCGGGACAGGGCCTTAAGGACGAGCAGTACTTC

clone size: .
D gene: .
V gene: TRBV19
J gene: TRBJ2-7
CDR3 protein: CASSIATDYLYEQYF
CDR3 DNA: TGTGCCAGTAGTATCGCCACGGACTATCTTTACGAGCAGTACTTC

clone size: .
D gene: .
V gene: TRBV5-8
J gene: TRBJ1-4
CDR3 protein: CASLDWRQNEKLFF
CDR3 DNA: TGTGCCAGCTTAGACTGGCGGCAGAATGAAAAACTGTTTTTT

clone size: .
D gene: TRBD2
V gene: TRBV5-4
J gene: TRBJ2-7
CDR3 protein: CASSLRASGRPGEQYF
CDR3 DNA: TGTGCCAGCAGCTTGAGGGCTAGCGGGAGGCCGGGGGAGCAGTACTTC

clone size: .
D gene: .
V gene: TRBV9
J gene: TRBJ2-4
CDR3 protein: CASSGGGRGGNIQYF
CDR3 DNA: TGTGCCAGCAGCGGAGGGGGCAGGGGAGGAAACATTCAGTACTTC

clone size: .
D gene: .
V gene: TRBV5-1
J gene: TRBJ1-2
CDR3 protein: CASSSKQGSSPGYTF
CDR3 DNA: TGCGCCAGCAGCTCCAAACAGGGATCGTCCCCTGGCTACACCTTC

clone size: .
D gene: TRBD2
V gene: TRBV6-6
J gene: TRBJ2-7
CDR3 protein: CASSYAGTSGHEQYF
CDR3 DNA: TGTGCCAGCAGTTACGCCGGGACTAGCGGGCACGAGCAGTACTTC

clone size: once
D gene: .
V gene: TRBV28
J gene: TRBJ1-5
CDR3 protein: CASLVGGQPQHF
CDR3 DNA: TGTGCCAGTCTTGTTGGGGGACAGCCCCAGCATTTT

clone size: .
D gene: .
V gene: TRBV19
J gene: TRBJ1-5
CDR3 protein: CASSIWDQPQHF
CDR3 DNA: TGTGCCAGTAGTATATGGGATCAGCCCCAGCATTTT

clone size: .
D gene: .
V gene: TRBV28
J gene: TRBJ2-1
CDR3 protein: CASRLYNEQFF
CDR3 DNA: TGTGCCAGCAGATTATACAATGAGCAGTTCTTC